This TCR beta chain is drawn from a study of blood T cell repertoires in COVID-19. The wider study: Material from acute and convalescent COVID-19 was sourced from the United States, Italy and Spain.

Trimming cost V 2 bases and J 2 bases; bases outside gene matches: 3. The CDR3 consists of 15 residues. CDR1 SEHNR and CDR2 FQNEAQ come from the germline V gene (reference sequence). Original processing notes: Researchers report that nucleated cell counts were estimated from reference gene primer amplification. The method was immunoSEQ multiplex PCR; TCRdb's version includes in-frame clones alone and lacks a portion of them. V and J calls and clone size are as listed in that table; D and trimming were resolved from the DNA. The data contain over 300,000 clones, almost 90% of them singletons. This chain joins TRBV7-9 and TRBJ2-3, with 8 bases lining up with TRBD1. The TCR was taken from a man aged 18 to 29 with active or convalescent COVID-19. Sample: peripheral blood. The CDR3 DNA sequence: TGTGCCAGCAGCTTACGGACAGGGCCCACAGATACGCAGTATTTT. It translates to CASSLRTGPTDTQYF.